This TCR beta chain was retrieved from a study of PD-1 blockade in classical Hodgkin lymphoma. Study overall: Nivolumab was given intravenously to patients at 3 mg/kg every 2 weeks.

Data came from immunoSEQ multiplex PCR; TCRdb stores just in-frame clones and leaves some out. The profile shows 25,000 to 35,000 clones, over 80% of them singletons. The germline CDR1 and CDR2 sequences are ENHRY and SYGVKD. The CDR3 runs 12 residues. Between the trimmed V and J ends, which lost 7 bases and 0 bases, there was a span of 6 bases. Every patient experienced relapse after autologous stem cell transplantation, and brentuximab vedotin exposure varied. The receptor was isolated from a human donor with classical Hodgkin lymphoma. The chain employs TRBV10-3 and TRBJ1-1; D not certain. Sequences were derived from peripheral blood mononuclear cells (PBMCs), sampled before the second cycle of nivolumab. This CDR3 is CAIKAVNTEAFF. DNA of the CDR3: TGTGCCATCAAGGCAGTGAACACTGAAGCTTTCTTT.